This record looks at one TCR beta chain sequence and its context. The target antigen is unknown. At the DNA level, this CDR3 is encoded by other sequences in the same sample as well. This record belongs to a study of shared clonotypes between healthy human individuals. Study findings and constraints: Memory subsets generally showed smaller estimated richness than naive subsets did. For naive CD4 cells, approximately 5% of clonotypes were shared across a handful of donors.

TCRdb's copy holds only in-frame clones and misses some; the assay was immunoSEQ multiplex PCR. Of more than 2,000,000 clones in the sample, more than 85% were seen once. V was shortened by 3 bases and J by 0 bases, with 0 bases between the two germline ends. CDR3 length: 11 residues. Germline CDR1 SEHNR, CDR2 FQNEAQ (reference sequence). Sequenced sample: naive CD4+ T cells from PBMCs. This sample's subset: CD45RA+ positively selected. The rearrangement uses TRBV7-9 and TRBJ2-7; D uncertain. The sequence was collected from a man aged 18 to 30 in good health. Some clones in this sample may be carry-over from other donors' samples. DNA of the CDR3: TGTGCCAGCAGCTTCTCCTACGAGCAGTACTTC. Protein sequence: CASSFSYEQYF.